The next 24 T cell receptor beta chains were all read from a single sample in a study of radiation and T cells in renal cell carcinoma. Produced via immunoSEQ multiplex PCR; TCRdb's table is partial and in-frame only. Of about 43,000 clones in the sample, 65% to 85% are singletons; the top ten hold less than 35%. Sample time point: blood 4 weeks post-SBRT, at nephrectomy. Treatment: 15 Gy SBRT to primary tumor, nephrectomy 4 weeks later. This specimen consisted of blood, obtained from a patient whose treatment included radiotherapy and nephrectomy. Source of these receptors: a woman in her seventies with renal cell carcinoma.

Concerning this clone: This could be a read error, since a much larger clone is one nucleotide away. The CDR3 spells CASCVGGPSYELYF. The CDR3 bases are TGCGCCAGCTGTGTCGGGGGGCCGAGCTACGAGCTGTACTTC. The chain couples TRBV10-2 to TRBJ2-7; weak D call: TRBD2 (7 bases). The CDR3 loop spans 14 amino acids. Germline V gene data show CDR1 as WSHSY and CDR2 as SAAADI.

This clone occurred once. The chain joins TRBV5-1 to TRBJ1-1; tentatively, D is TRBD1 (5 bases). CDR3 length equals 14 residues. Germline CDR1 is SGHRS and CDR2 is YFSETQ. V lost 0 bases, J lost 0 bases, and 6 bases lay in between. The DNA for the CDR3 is TGCGCCAGCAGCTTGGGGACATTGAACACTGAAGCTTTCTTT. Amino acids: CASSLGTLNTEAFF.

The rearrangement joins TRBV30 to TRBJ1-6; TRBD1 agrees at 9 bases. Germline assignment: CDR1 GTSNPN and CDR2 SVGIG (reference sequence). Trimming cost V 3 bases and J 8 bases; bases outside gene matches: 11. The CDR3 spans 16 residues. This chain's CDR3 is CAWRASTGGGYSPLHF. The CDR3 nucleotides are TGTGCCTGGAGGGCATCGACAGGGGGAGGGTATTCACCCCTCCACTTT.

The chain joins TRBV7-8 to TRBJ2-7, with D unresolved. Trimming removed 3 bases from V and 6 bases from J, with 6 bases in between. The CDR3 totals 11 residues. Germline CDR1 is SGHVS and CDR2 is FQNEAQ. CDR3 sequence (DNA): TGTGCCAGCAGCTTTTCCGGCGAGCAGTACTTC. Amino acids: CASSFSGEQYF.

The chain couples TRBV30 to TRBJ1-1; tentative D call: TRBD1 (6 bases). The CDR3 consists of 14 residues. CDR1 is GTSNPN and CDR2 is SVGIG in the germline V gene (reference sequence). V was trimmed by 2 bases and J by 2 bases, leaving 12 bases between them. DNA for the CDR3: TGTGCCTGGAGTTCTGGACAGCCCAACACTGAAGCTTTCTTT. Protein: CAWSSGQPNTEAFF. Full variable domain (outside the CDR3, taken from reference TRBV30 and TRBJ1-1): SQTIHQWPATLVQPVGSPLSLECTVEGTSNPNLYWYRQAAGRGLQLLFYSVGIGQISSEVPQNLSASRPQDRQFILSSKKLLLSDSGFYLCAWSSGQPNTEAFFGQGTRLTVV.

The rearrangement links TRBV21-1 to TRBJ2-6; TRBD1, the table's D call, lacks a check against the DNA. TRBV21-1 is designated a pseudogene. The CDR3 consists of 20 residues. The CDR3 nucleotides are TGTGCCAGCAGTAAAGAGGGGACAGGGGGCCGATTGGAAGGGGCCAACGTCCTGACTTTC. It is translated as CASSKEGTGGRLEGANVLTF.

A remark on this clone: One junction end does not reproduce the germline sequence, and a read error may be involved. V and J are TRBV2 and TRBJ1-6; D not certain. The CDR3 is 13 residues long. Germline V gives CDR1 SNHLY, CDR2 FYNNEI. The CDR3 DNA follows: TGTGCCAGCAGTGAGTGGTCTCCTTCAGCCCTCCACTTT. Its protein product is CASSEWSPSALHF. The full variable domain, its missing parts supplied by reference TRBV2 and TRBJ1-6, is EPEVTQTPSHQVTQMGQEVILRCVPISNHLYFYWYRQILGQKVEFLVSFYNNEISEKSEIFDDQFSVERPDGSNFTLKIRSTKLEDSAMYFCASSEWSPSALHFGNGTRLTVT.

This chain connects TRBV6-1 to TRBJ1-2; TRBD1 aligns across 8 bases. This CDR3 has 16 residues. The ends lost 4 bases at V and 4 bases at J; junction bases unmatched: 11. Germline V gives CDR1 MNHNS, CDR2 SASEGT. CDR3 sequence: CASSGYDRGIGYGYTF. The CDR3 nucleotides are TGTGCCAGCAGTGGGTACGACAGGGGAATCGGCTATGGCTACACCTTC.

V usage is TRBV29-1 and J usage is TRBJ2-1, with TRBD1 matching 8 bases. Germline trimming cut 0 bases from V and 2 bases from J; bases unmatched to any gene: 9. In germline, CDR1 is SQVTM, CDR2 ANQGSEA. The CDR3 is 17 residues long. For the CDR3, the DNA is TGCAGCGTTGAAGATCCGGGCGACAGGGGTGCCTACAATGAGCAGTTCTTC. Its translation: CSVEDPGDRGAYNEQFF.

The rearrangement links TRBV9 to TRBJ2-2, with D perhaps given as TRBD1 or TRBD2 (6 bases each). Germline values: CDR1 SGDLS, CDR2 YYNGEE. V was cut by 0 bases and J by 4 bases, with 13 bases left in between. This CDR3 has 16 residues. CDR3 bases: TGTGCCAGCAGCGTAGCGTCAGGGGAGGCCACCGGGGAGCTGTTTTTT. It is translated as CASSVASGEATGELFF.

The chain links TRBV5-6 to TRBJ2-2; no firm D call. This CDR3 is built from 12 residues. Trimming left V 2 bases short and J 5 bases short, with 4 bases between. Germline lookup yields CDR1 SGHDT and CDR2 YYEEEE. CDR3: CASSFNTGELFF. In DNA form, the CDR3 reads TGTGCCAGCAGCTTTAATACCGGGGAGCTGTTTTTT.

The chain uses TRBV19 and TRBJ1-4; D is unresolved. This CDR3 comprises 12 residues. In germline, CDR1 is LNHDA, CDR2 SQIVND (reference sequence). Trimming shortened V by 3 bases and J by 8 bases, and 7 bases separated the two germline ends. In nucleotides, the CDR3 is TGTGCCAGTAGTATCGGCGAGGAAAAACTGTTTTTT. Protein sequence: CASSIGEEKLFF.

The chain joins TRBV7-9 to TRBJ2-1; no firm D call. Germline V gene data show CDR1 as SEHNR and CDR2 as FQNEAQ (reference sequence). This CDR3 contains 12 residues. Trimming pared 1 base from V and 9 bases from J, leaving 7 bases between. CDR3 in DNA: TGTGCCAGCAGCTTAGTTACGATTGAGCAGTTCTTC. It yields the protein CASSLVTIEQFF.

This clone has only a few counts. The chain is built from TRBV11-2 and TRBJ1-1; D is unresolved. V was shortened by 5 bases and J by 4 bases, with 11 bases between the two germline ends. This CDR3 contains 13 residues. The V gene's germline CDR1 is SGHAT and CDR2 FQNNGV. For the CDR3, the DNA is TGTGCCAGCAGCCCGCCGGTTATCACTGAAGCTTTCTTT. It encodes CASSPPVITEAFF.

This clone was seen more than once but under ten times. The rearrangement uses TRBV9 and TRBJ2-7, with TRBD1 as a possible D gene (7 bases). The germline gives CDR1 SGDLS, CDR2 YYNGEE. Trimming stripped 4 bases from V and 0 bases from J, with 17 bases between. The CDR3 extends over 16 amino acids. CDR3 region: CASSPKSGGPSYEQYF. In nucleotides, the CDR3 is TGTGCCAGCAGCCCAAAGTCAGGGGGGCCCTCCTACGAGCAGTACTTC.

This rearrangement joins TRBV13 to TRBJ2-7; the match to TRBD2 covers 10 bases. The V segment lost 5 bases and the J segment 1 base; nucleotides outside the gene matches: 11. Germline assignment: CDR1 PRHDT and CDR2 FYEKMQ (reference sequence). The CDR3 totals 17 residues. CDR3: CASSKPWSGRDSYEQYF. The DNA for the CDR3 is TGTGCCAGCAGCAAGCCCTGGAGCGGGAGGGATTCCTACGAGCAGTACTTC.

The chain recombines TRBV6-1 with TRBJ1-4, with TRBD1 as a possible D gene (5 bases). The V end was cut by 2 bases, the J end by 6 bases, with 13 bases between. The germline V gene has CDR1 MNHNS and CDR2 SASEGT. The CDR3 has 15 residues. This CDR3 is CASSEMAGKHEKLFF. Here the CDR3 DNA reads TGTGCCAGCAGTGAAATGGCAGGGAAGCATGAAAAACTGTTTTTT.

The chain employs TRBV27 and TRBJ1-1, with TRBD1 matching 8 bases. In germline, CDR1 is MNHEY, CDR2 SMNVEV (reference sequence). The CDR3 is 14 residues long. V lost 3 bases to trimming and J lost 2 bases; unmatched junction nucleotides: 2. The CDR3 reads CASSFSGGNTEAFF. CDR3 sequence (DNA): TGTGCCAGCAGTTTTTCAGGGGGCAACACTGAAGCTTTCTTT.

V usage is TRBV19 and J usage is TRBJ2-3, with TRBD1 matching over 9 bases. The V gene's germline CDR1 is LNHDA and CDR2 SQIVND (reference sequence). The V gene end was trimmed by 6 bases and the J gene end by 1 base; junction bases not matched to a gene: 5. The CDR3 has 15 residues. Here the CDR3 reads CASRTTGGGTDTQYF. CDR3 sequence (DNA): TGTGCCAGTAGGACGACAGGGGGAGGCACAGATACGCAGTATTTT.

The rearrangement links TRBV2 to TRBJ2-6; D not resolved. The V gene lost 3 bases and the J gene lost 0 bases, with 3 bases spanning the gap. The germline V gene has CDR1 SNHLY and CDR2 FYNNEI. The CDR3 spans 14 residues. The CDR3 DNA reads TGTGCCAGCAGTGATCGCTCTGGGGCCAACGTCCTGACTTTC. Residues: CASSDRSGANVLTF.

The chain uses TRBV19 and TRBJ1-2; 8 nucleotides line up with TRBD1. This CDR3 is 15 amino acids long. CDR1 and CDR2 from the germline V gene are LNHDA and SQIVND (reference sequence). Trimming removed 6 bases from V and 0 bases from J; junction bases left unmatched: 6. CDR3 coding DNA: TGTGCCAGTAGCAACGACAGGGGCGCTAACTATGGCTACACCTTC. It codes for CASSNDRGANYGYTF.

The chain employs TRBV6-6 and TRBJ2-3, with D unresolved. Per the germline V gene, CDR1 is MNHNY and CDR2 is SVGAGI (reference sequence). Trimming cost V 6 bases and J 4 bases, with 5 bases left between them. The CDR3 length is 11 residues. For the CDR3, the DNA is TGTGCCAGCAGATTTTCAGATACGCAGTATTTT. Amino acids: CASRFSDTQYF.

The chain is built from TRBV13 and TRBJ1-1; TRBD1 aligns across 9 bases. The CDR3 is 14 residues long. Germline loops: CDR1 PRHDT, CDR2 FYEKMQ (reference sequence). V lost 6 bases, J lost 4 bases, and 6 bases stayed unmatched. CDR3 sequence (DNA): TGTGCCAGCAGGGGGGGGACAGGGTTCACTGAAGCTTTCTTT. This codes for CASRGGTGFTEAFF.

Here the CDR3 DNA reads TGTGCCAGCGGGGAAGCGGGAGCGAACACCGGGGAGCTGTTTTTT. This sequence encodes CASGEAGANTGELFF. This sequence joins TRBV4-2 and TRBJ2-2, with TRBD2 matching 8 bases. CDR1 and CDR2 from the germline V gene are LGHNA and YNFKEQ. The CDR3 runs 15 residues. V lost 8 bases to trimming and J lost 0 bases; unmatched junction nucleotides: 5.